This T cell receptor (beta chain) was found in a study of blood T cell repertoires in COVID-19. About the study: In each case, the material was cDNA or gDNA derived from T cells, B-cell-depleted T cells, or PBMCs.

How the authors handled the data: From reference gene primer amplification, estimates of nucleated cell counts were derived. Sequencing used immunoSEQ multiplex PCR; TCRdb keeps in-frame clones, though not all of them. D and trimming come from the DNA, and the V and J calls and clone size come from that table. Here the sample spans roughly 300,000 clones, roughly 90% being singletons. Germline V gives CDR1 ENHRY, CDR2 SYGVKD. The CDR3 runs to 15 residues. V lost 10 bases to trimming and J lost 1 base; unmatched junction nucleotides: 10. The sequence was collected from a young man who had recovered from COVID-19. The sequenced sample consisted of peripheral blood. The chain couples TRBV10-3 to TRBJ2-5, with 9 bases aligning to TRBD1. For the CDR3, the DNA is TGTGCCACTGACCGGACAGGGGTTGGCCAAGAGACCCAGTACTTC. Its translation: CATDRTGVGQETQYF.